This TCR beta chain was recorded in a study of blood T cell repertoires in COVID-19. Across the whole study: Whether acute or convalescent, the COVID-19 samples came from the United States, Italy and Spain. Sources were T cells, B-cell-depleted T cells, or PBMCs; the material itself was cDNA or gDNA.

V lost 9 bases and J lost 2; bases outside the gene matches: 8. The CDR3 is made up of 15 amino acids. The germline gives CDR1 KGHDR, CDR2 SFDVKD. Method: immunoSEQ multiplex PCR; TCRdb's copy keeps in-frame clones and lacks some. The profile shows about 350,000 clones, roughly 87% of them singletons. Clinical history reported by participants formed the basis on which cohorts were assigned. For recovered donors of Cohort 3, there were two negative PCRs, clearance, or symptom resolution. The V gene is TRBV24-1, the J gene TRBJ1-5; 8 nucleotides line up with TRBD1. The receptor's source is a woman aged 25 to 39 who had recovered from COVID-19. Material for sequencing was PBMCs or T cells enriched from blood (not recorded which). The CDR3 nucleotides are TGTGCCACCGCGCCAACGGGACAGGGCAATCAGCCCCAGCATTTT. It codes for CATAPTGQGNQPQHF.